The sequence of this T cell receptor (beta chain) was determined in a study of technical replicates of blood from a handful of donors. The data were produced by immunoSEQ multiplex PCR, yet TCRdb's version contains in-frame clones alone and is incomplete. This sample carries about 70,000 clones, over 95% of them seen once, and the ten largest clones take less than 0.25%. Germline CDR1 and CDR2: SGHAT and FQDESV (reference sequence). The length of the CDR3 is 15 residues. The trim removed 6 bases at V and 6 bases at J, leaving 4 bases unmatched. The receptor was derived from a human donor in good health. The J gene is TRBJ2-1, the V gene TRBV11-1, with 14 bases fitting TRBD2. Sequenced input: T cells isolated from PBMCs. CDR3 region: CASRIGTSGSNEQFF. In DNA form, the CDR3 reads TGTGCCAGCAGGATAGGGACTAGCGGGAGCAATGAGCAGTTCTTC.